The entry that follows covers one T cell receptor (beta chain) sequence. This clone has just one count. The clone's antigen remains unknown. No much larger clone exists at a distance of one base, and base qualities are not known. This record belongs to a study of control samples from healthy donors and cancer patients (dated by TCRdb to the early 2020s). The germline V gene encodes CDR1 SNHLY and CDR2 FYNNEI. Between the V and J ends, shortened by 7 bases and 0 bases respectively, the junction contains 11 bases. CDR3 length: 14 amino acids, cysteine to phenylalanine. Solely the CDR3 DNA is kept, with 42 bases framed from the first base. The receptor library was made with the immunoSEQ multiplex PCR assay. Drawn from immuneACCESS, this table holds only the in-frame rearrangements with V and J called that TCRdb kept. Clones are partly lost; checked studies trace under half to an unresolved V gene and leave the rest unexplained. Recorded for this sample are about 130,000 clones; roughly 87% of them occurred a single time. The leading ten clones occupy around 2% of the sample.

The chain employs TRBV2 and TRBJ2-3, with TRBD2 perhaps the D gene, on 5 matching bases. The clonotype was recovered from a young man in good health. Sequencing input: blood. The CDR3 amino acid sequence is: CASKAETSTDTQYF. The bases are TGTGCCAGCAAAGCGGAGACAAGCACAGATACGCAGTATTTT.